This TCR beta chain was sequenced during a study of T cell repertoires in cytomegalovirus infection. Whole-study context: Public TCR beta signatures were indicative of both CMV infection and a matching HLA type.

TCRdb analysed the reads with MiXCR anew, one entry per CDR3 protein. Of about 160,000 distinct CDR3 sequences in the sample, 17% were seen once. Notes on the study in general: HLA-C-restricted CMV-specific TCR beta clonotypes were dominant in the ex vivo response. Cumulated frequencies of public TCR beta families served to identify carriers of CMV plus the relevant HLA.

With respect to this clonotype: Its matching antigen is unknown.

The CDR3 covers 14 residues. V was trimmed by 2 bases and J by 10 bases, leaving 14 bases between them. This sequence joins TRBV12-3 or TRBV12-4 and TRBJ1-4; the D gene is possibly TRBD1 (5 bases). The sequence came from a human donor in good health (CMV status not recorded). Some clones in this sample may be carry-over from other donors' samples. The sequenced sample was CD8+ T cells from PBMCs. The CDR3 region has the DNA TGTGCCAGCAGTTTACCGGCTCTGAGGGGAAAACTGTTTTTT. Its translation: CASSLPALRGKLFF.